This is a list of T cell receptor beta chains from one sample in a study of blood T cell repertoires in COVID-19. Data came from immunoSEQ multiplex PCR; TCRdb stores just in-frame clones and leaves some out. The sample records tens of thousands of clones, 86% being singletons. Sequencing was performed on peripheral blood. These receptors were taken from a human donor with active COVID-19. The donor label of this sample is uncertain. CDR3s include the opening cysteine and the closing phenylalanine or tryptophan. Fields, in order: CDR3 DNA, CDR3 protein, D gene, J gene, V gene. D genes are given only for firm matches.

TGTGCCAGCAGCTTAGAGCCGGGACTAGCGGGAGTATATGAGCAGTTCTTC | CASSLEPGLAGVYEQFF | TRBD2 | TRBJ2-1 | TRBV7-3
TGTGCCAGCAGCCTTTGGGGAGGGGGGTTCGGCTATGGCTACACCTTC | CASSLWGGGFGYGYTF | . | TRBJ1-2 | TRBV5-4
TGTGCCAGCAGCTATCGACTAGCGGGAGGGGGCACAGATACGCAGTATTTT | CASSYRLAGGGTDTQYF | TRBD2 | TRBJ2-3 | TRBV7-2
TGTGCCAGCAGCCCGTTAGCGGGACAGGGAGGAAAAAATGAAAAACTGTTTTTT | CASSPLAGQGGKNEKLFF | TRBD1 | TRBJ1-4 | TRBV7-9
TGTGCCAGCAGTCGGTGGGAGCTCGGGGAGCAGTACTTC | CASSRWELGEQYF | . | TRBJ2-7 | TRBV27
TGTGCCAGCAGCCCGGGACAGGGGGCAAAAGGCTACACCTTC | CASSPGQGAKGYTF | TRBD1 | TRBJ1-2 | TRBV7-8
TGTGCCAGCAGCTTGGGCGGGGGCCCCTCGAACTATGGCTACACCTTC | CASSLGGGPSNYGYTF | . | TRBJ1-2 | TRBV7-9
TGTGCCAGCAGCTTCGACAGGGTCACAGCTTTCTTT | CASSFDRVTAFF | TRBD1 | TRBJ1-1 | TRBV6-2/TRBV6-3
TGTGCCAGCAGCTTGTGGGACAGGAGTAATCAGCCCCAGCATTTT | CASSLWDRSNQPQHF | TRBD1 | TRBJ1-5 | TRBV5-6
TGTGCCAGCAGTGAAGCGTCCGGGAGCTCCTACAATGAGCAGTTCTTC | CASSEASGSSYNEQFF | . | TRBJ2-1 | TRBV6-1